One sample yielded the 23 T cell receptor beta chains listed below, sequenced in a study of T cell responses to AZD1222 COVID-19 vaccine. Profiling relied on immunoSEQ multiplex PCR, and the TCRdb table lists in-frame clones only, not all of them. The sample holds about 260,000 clones, just over 90% seen once. The source material was peripheral blood, sampled on day 0 of AZD1222 vaccination. Receptor source: an adult in good health.

Worth noting for this clone: The same CDR3 also results from other DNA sequences found in this sample. The genes are TRBV10-3 and TRBJ1-5, with D hard to call. CDR3 length: 14 amino acids. Germline CDR1 and CDR2: ENHRY and SYGVKD. V was shortened by 4 bases and J by 0 bases, with 7 bases between the two germline ends. CDR3 protein: CAISGTNSNQPQHF. In DNA, the CDR3 is TGTGCCATCAGTGGAACCAATAGCAATCAGCCCCAGCATTTT.

The genes are TRBV4-1 and TRBJ2-5; D could derive from TRBD1 or TRBD2 (6 bases each). This CDR3 spans 14 amino acids. With 5 bases removed from V and 5 bases from J, the gap between germline ends came to 15 bases. Germline loops: CDR1 MGHRA, CDR2 YSYEKL. CDR3 DNA: TGCGCCAGCAGCAGACTAGGGGGTGGGGAGACCCAGTACTTC. Translating it yields CASSRLGGGETQYF.

This chain links TRBV6-5 with TRBJ2-7, with a weak D call TRBD1 (5 bases). The CDR3 is 15 amino acids. CDR1 is MNHEY and CDR2 is SVGAGI in the germline V gene. Trimming took off 8 bases at V and 3 bases at J, with 20 bases between the two ends. The CDR3 bases are TGTGCCAGCGAGCTGGACAAAGTAAGGTTCTACGAGCAGTACTTC. It is translated as CASELDKVRFYEQYF.

The chain is built from TRBV7-2 and TRBJ1-5; no reliable D call. The germline CDR1 and CDR2 sequences are SGHTA and FQGNSA. V gave up 5 bases and J gave up 3 bases, with 5 bases separating them. The CDR3 is made up of 12 amino acids. Written as DNA, the CDR3 is TGTGCCAGCAGCGAATACAATCAGCCCCAGCATTTT. This sequence encodes CASSEYNQPQHF.

V and J are TRBV7-3 and TRBJ2-2, with unresolved D. V gave up 5 bases and J gave up 4 bases, with 8 bases separating them. The CDR3 length is 13 residues. CDR1 and CDR2 (germline): SGHTA, FQGTGA. The CDR3 spells CASSPHGTGELFF. The CDR3, as DNA: TGTGCCAGCAGCCCCCACGGCACCGGGGAGCTGTTTTTT.

The chain employs TRBV19 and TRBJ2-2; possible D gene TRBD2, 6 bases. V lost 6 bases, J lost 3 bases, and 8 bases lay in between. There are 13 residues in the CDR3. In germline, CDR1 is LNHDA, CDR2 SQIVND (reference sequence). CDR3 residues: CASSWRDTGELFF. The CDR3 DNA is TGTGCCAGTAGCTGGAGGGACACCGGGGAGCTGTTTTTT.

The genes are TRBV2 and TRBJ2-7; weak D call: TRBD2 (6 bases). The CDR3 extends over 20 amino acids. Trimming shortened V by 6 bases and J by 0 bases, and 30 bases separated the two germline ends. Looked up from germline, CDR1 is SNHLY and CDR2 is FYNNEI. CDR3 nucleotide sequence: TGTGCCAGCAGGACCCCGCGGCGGAGGGGTCCCGACCTCAGCTCCTACGAGCAGTACTTC. Its translation is CASRTPRRRGPDLSSYEQYF.

This rearrangement joins TRBV9 to TRBJ2-1, with 7 positions matching TRBD2. V was pared by 0 bases and J by 5 bases, with 5 bases of the junction left unmatched. The CDR3 is 15 residues long. Germline CDR1 is SGDLS and CDR2 is YYNGEE. The CDR3 DNA sequence: TGTGCCAGCAGCGTAGGAGGGACTATGAACAATGAGCAGTTCTTC. Translated, it gives CASSVGGTMNNEQFF.

V is TRBV6-5 and J is TRBJ1-5, with 8 bases that match TRBD1. There are 15 residues in the CDR3. The germline gives CDR1 MNHEY, CDR2 SVGAGI. V lost 6 bases and J lost 4; bases outside the gene matches: 8. CDR3 sequence reads: CASRADRGGNQPQHF. CDR3 bases: TGTGCCAGCAGGGCCGACAGGGGTGGAAATCAGCCCCAGCATTTT.

CDR3 residues: CAVGQGRYTEAFF. The CDR3 DNA follows: TGTGCCGTTGGACAGGGAAGATATACTGAAGCTTTCTTT. This chain uses TRBV2 with TRBJ1-1, with TRBD1 matching 8 bases. Germline V gene sequence: CDR1 SNHLY, CDR2 FYNNEI. V shed 11 bases, J shed 5 bases, and the junction held 10 bases outside the gene matches. The CDR3 runs to 13 residues.

J is TRBJ1-2 and V is TRBV7-8; D ambiguous. V lost 1 base and J lost 0, with 9 bases in between. The length of the CDR3 is 15 residues. In germline, CDR1 is SGHVS, CDR2 FQNEAQ. The CDR3 region has the DNA TGTGCCAGCAGCTTAGGCTGGCAGGCTAACTATGGCTACACCTTC. It encodes CASSLGWQANYGYTF.

The chain uses TRBV19 and TRBJ2-6; D may be TRBD1 (6 bases). The germline CDR1 and CDR2 sequences are LNHDA and SQIVND (reference sequence). The CDR3 runs to 15 residues. Trimming left V 4 bases short and J 0 bases short, with 7 bases between. In nucleotides, the CDR3 is TGTGCCAGTAGTAAAGGGGGCTCTGGGGCCAACGTCCTGACTTTC. Its protein is CASSKGGSGANVLTF.

This chain joins TRBV28 and TRBJ1-1; D is uncertain. Germline V gives CDR1 MDHEN, CDR2 SYDVKM. The CDR3 has 12 residues. The V and J ends lost 1 base and 8 bases respectively, with 8 bases between them. The chain's CDR3 is CASSLYGREAFF. Here the CDR3 DNA reads TGTGCCAGCAGTTTATATGGCAGGGAAGCTTTCTTT.

The rearrangement uses TRBV7-2 and TRBJ2-7, with TRBD2 matching 14 bases. The V and J ends lost 5 bases and 4 bases, in that order; junction bases with no gene match: 7. The CDR3 covers 16 residues. CDR1 and CDR2 (germline): SGHTA, FQGNSA. CDR3 region: CASSAGLAGETYEQYF. CDR3 sequence (DNA): TGTGCCAGCAGCGCGGGACTAGCGGGAGAGACATACGAGCAGTACTTC.

This chain uses TRBV5-1 with TRBJ2-7, with a weak D call TRBD2 (6 bases). V dropped 5 bases and J dropped 6 bases, with 15 bases sitting between them. Looked up from germline, CDR1 is SGHRS and CDR2 is YFSETQ. The CDR3 is 13 amino acids. The DNA of the CDR3 is TGCGCCAGCAGGGTACGACTAGAAGGCGAGCAGTACTTC. This encodes CASRVRLEGEQYF.

A note on this clone: Other DNA sequences from this sample encode an identical CDR3 as well. This chain links TRBV20-1 with TRBJ2-1; no definite D call. The CDR3 extends over 11 amino acids. Trimming stripped 6 bases from V and 7 bases from J, with 10 bases between. CDR1 and CDR2 from the germline V gene are DFQATT and SNEGSKA (reference sequence). CDR3 nucleotides: TGCAGTGCCCTGCGGCGAAATGAGCAGTTCTTC. Translated, it gives CSALRRNEQFF.

The chain joins TRBV27 to TRBJ2-2; D unresolved. V lost 10 bases and J lost 2, with 11 bases in between. The CDR3 has 13 residues. Germline V CDR1 and CDR2: MNHEY, SMNVEV (reference sequence). CDR3 amino acids: CATNNGNTGELFF. The CDR3 DNA sequence: TGTGCCACCAATAACGGTAACACCGGGGAGCTGTTTTTT.

The chain uses TRBV9 and TRBJ1-2; TRBD1 might be the D (6 bases). The germline gives CDR1 SGDLS, CDR2 YYNGEE. V was clipped by 0 bases and J by 1 base, with 16 bases between them. The CDR3 is made up of 17 amino acids. Here the CDR3 reads CASSVEDRGLDNYGYTF. DNA for the CDR3: TGTGCCAGCAGCGTAGAGGACAGAGGTTTGGATAACTATGGCTACACCTTC.

V is TRBV11-2 and J is TRBJ2-1; 9 bases line up with TRBD2. J lost 6 bases, V lost 4 bases, and 16 bases had no gene match. CDR3 size: 18 residues. Germline lookup yields CDR1 SGHAT and CDR2 FQNNGV. DNA of the CDR3: TGTGCCAGCAGCTCCCTAGTTAGCGCGGGAGGGACTAGCAATGAGCAGTTCTTC. Protein: CASSSLVSAGGTSNEQFF.

This chain uses TRBV28 with TRBJ2-2; 8 nucleotides line up with TRBD2. Germline lookup yields CDR1 MDHEN and CDR2 SYDVKM. J lost 4 bases, V lost 4 bases, and 5 bases had no gene match. There are 15 residues in the CDR3. This CDR3 reads CASSSDRGGTGELFF. The CDR3 DNA reads TGTGCCAGCAGTTCGGATCGGGGGGGCACCGGGGAGCTGTTTTTT.

This clone was counted a single time. The CDR3 nucleotides read TGTGCCAGCAGTTTAAACAAGGCGACAGACCAAGAGACCCAGTACTTC. Its translation is CASSLNKATDQETQYF. The chain joins TRBV28 to TRBJ2-5; weak D call: TRBD1 (5 bases). Germline V CDR1 and CDR2: MDHEN, SYDVKM. The CDR3 extends over 16 amino acids. Trimming pared 2 bases from V and 0 bases from J, leaving 13 bases between. The full variable domain, its missing parts supplied by reference TRBV28 and TRBJ2-5, is DVKVTQSSRYLVKRTGEKVFLECVQDMDHENMFWYRQDPGLGLRLIYFSYDVKMKEKGDIPEGYSVSREKKERFSLILESASTNQTSMYLCASSLNKATDQETQYFGPGTRLLVL.

The CDR3 reads CSASTSGTPRRDTQYF. The CDR3 DNA follows: TGCAGTGCTAGTACAAGCGGGACACCCCGGAGAGATACGCAGTATTTT. The chain couples TRBV20-1 to TRBJ2-3; TRBD2 is a possible D gene (7 bases). This CDR3 has 16 residues. Germline CDR1 and CDR2: DFQATT and SNEGSKA (reference sequence). With 3 bases removed from V and 5 bases from J, the gap between germline ends came to 21 bases.

V and J are TRBV10-1 and TRBJ2-1; D unresolved. CDR1 is WNHNN, CDR2 SYGVQD, per germline (reference sequence). CDR3 length: 15 amino acids. The V end lost 0 bases, the J end lost 6 bases, and 12 bases lay between the germline ends. The CDR3 loop reads CASSESGLLLNEQFF. CDR3 in DNA: TGCGCCAGCAGTGAGTCGGGTCTTCTACTCAATGAGCAGTTCTTC.